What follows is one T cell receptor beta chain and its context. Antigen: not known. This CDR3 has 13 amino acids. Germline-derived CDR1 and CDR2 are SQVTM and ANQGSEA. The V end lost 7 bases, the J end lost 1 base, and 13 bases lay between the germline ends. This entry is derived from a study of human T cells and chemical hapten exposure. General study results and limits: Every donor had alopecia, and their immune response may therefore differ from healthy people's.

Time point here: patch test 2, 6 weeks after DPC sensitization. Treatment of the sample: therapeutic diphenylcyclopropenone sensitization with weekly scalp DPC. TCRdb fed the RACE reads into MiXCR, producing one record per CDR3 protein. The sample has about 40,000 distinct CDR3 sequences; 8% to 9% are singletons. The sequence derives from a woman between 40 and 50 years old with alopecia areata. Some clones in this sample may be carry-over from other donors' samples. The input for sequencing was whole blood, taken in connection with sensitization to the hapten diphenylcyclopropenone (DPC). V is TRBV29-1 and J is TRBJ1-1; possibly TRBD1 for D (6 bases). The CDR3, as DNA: TGCAGCGCCGGTCTGACAGGGAACACTGAAGCTTTCTTT. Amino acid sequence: CSAGLTGNTEAFF.